The 13 T cell receptor beta chains reported below all come from one sample, sequenced in a study of vaccination and CD4 T cells after COVID-19. Treatment: roughly 10-day PBMC culture with coronavirus spike peptide pools or control peptides (ViraFEST assay). Cultured CD4+ T cell DNA was sequenced using the Oncomine TCR Beta short-read assay. MiXCR, applied by TCRdb to the PCR reads, yields one record per CDR3 protein. Here the sample spans 20,000 to 30,000 distinct CDR3 sequences, around three fifths being singletons. These receptors' targets are unknown. The sequencing sample was made of CD4+ T cells from blood, cultured in vitro. Source of these receptors: a human donor who had recovered from COVID-19.

The CDR3 nucleotides read TGCAGTGCGAGGGACCCTTTCGGGACAGGGAATGGCTACACCTTC. Encoded protein: CSARDPFGTGNGYTF. The chain joins TRBV20-1 to TRBJ1-2; 9 bases map to TRBD1. Germline V gives CDR1 DFQATT, CDR2 SNEGSKA (reference sequence). V shed 6 bases, J shed 6 bases, and the junction held 14 bases outside the gene matches. This CDR3 comprises 15 residues.

The chain joins TRBV4-1 to TRBJ2-5; perhaps TRBD1 as D (6 bases). V was shortened by 3 bases and J by 4 bases, with 15 bases between the two germline ends. The CDR3 loop spans 15 amino acids. CDR1 is MGHRA and CDR2 is YSYEKL in the germline V gene. CDR3 loop: CASSQDTAGAETQYF. The CDR3 DNA reads TGCGCCAGCAGCCAGGACACCGCAGGGGCAGAGACCCAGTACTTC.

The V and J genes are TRBV30 and TRBJ1-5, with D uncertain. V was trimmed by 0 bases and J by 0 bases, leaving 9 bases between them. This CDR3 has 15 amino acids. CDR1 is GTSNPN, CDR2 SVGIG, per germline (reference sequence). For the CDR3, the DNA is TGTGCCTGGAGTGTAGGCGATTATAGCAATCAGCCCCAGCATTTT. It is translated as CAWSVGDYSNQPQHF.

This clonotype has just a few counts. This chain links TRBV7-6 with TRBJ2-7; D gene unclear. Trimming stripped 3 bases from V and 5 bases from J, with 11 bases between. The CDR3 extends over 13 amino acids. Germline assignment: CDR1 SGHVS and CDR2 FNYEAQ. The CDR3 bases are TGTGCCAGCAGCTTTTCCAGAATCCACGAGCAGTACTTC. It yields the protein CASSFSRIHEQYF. The variable domain in full, completed from reference TRBV7-6 and TRBJ2-7, reads GAGVSQSPRYKVTKRGQDVALRCDPISGHVSLYWYRQALGQGPEFLTYFNYEAQQDKSGLPNDRFSAERPEGSISTLTIQRTEQRDSAMYRCASSFSRIHEQYFGPGTRLTVT.

The V gene is TRBV14, the J gene TRBJ2-7, with a possible D match to TRBD1 (6 bases). Between the trimmed V and J ends, which lost 1 base and 3 bases, there was a span of 10 bases. In germline, CDR1 is SGHDN, CDR2 FVKESK. The CDR3 is made up of 14 amino acids. The CDR3 DNA sequence: TGTGCCAGCAGCCAAGTCAGGGGTAGCTACGAGCAGTACTTC. Translating it yields CASSQVRGSYEQYF.

A few counts support this clonotype. The chain uses TRBV30 and TRBJ2-2, with 11 positions matching TRBD2. Trimming cost V 5 bases and J 6 bases; bases outside gene matches: 20. The V gene's germline CDR1 is GTSNPN and CDR2 SVGIG (reference sequence). The CDR3 is 19 amino acids. The CDR3 nucleotides are TGTGCCTGGGGTCCCTGGGGGCTAGCGGGAGGCGTTCTAGCCGGGGAGCTGTTTTTT. It specifies CAWGPWGLAGGVLAGELFF.

This clonotype was counted only a few times. The chain employs TRBV6-1 and TRBJ2-2; 7 nucleotides line up with TRBD1. After removal of 5 bases from V and 2 bases from J, the junction contained 8 bases not matched to a gene. Germline lookup yields CDR1 MNHNS and CDR2 SASEGT. The CDR3 is 16 residues long. CDR3 residues: CASSSRDRVNTGELFF. The CDR3 DNA is TGTGCCAGCAGTAGCCGCGACAGGGTTAACACCGGGGAGCTGTTTTTT.

This clonotype has more than one count but fewer than ten. V and J are TRBV6-1 and TRBJ1-1; D unclear. This CDR3 has 11 residues. CDR1 is MNHNS, CDR2 SASEGT, per germline. V dropped 6 bases and J dropped 9 bases, with 11 bases sitting between them. The CDR3 DNA reads as TGTGCCAGCAGATATACACATAAAGCTTTCTTT. Its protein is CASRYTHKAFF.

This chain joins TRBV12-3 or TRBV12-4 and TRBJ1-5, with D perhaps matching TRBD1 (5 bases). This CDR3 comprises 14 residues. The V and J ends lost 1 base and 5 bases respectively, with 9 bases between them. The CDR3 DNA sequence: TGTGCCAGCAGTTTAGTTTTAGGGGATCAGCCCCAGCATTTT. Amino acid sequence: CASSLVLGDQPQHF.

The chain has TRBV20-1 and TRBJ2-7, with 8 bases identical to TRBD1. This CDR3 is 15 amino acids long. The V segment lost 2 bases and the J segment 4 bases; nucleotides outside the gene matches: 10. In germline, CDR1 is DFQATT, CDR2 SNEGSKA (reference sequence). The CDR3: CSARPGGAMGYEQYF. The CDR3 nucleotides are TGCAGTGCTAGACCAGGGGGCGCAATGGGATACGAGCAGTACTTC.

This chain connects TRBV11-2 to TRBJ2-3, with D uncertain. V dropped 4 bases and J dropped 1 base, with 9 bases sitting between them. This CDR3 has 14 amino acids. Germline CDR1 is SGHAT and CDR2 is FQNNGV. CDR3 sequence reads: CASSSSGGTDTQYF. Here the CDR3 DNA reads TGTGCCAGCAGCTCCAGTGGAGGCACAGATACGCAGTATTTT.

The chain is built from TRBV7-8 and TRBJ1-1; 8 bases are shared with TRBD1. V dropped 5 bases and J dropped 5; count of bases not matched to a gene: 7. Looked up from germline, CDR1 is SGHVS and CDR2 is FQNEAQ. There are 14 residues in the CDR3. The CDR3 protein is CASSSTDRGTEAFF. CDR3 nucleotides: TGTGCCAGCAGCAGTACTGACAGGGGAACTGAAGCTTTCTTT.

This clonotype turned up a few times. The chain has TRBV20-1 and TRBJ2-3; 11 nucleotides align to TRBD2. The CDR3 length is 15 residues. Unmatched junction bases numbered 6, after V lost 3 bases and J lost 4 bases. Looked up from germline, CDR1 is DFQATT and CDR2 is SNEGSKA (reference sequence). Here the CDR3 reads CSASRLAGLADTQYF. The CDR3 DNA is TGCAGTGCTAGCCGACTAGCGGGGCTGGCAGATACGCAGTATTTT.